The 31 T cell receptor beta chains below come from one sample, sequenced in a study of T-cell reconstitution after alpha-beta-depleted transplantation in children (dated by TCRdb to the mid-2010s). Libraries were built with PCR. The reads were generated on an Illumina HiSeq 2500. TCR libraries were prepared with molecular barcoding, using unique molecular identifiers to normalize TCRbeta repertoire quantification. TCRdb itself trimmed the public reads at Q25 with fastp, ran MiXCR and retained productive beta chains. Each CDR3 protein gets just one entry, which takes the most common genes and DNA from the rows behind it. This sample holds about 610,000 distinct CDR3 sequences; about 10% were observed only once. Of the sample, about 4.2% is held by the ten largest clones. The starting material was PBMCs from the stem cell graft donor, obtained from the stem cell graft. The receptor set was obtained from a human donor who donated a stem cell graft to a child with acute myeloid leukemia.

This chain joins TRBV28 and TRBJ2-5; D is unclear. The germline V gene has CDR1 MDHEN and CDR2 SYDVKM. V gave up 6 bases and J gave up 5 bases, with 7 bases separating them. The CDR3 covers 11 residues. Here the CDR3 reads CASRSRETQYF. The CDR3 bases are TGTGCCAGCAGATCGAGGGAGACCCAGTACTTC.

This chain links TRBV6-1 with TRBJ2-1; 9 nucleotides match TRBD2. The CDR3 totals 15 residues. From germline, CDR1 is MNHNS and CDR2 SASEGT. The ends lost 8 bases at V and 7 bases at J; junction bases unmatched: 12. CDR3 residues: CASLGAGGPKNEQFF. Written as DNA, the CDR3 is TGTGCCAGCTTGGGGGCGGGAGGGCCTAAGAATGAGCAGTTCTTC.

This clonotype has at least ten counts. The chain uses TRBV10-3 and TRBJ1-6; the D is unclear. The CDR3 extends over 13 amino acids. The germline V gene encodes CDR1 ENHRY and CDR2 SYGVKD. The V end was cut by 0 bases, the J end by 13 bases, with 10 bases between. The CDR3 sequence is CAISESENLPLHF. In nucleotides, the CDR3 is TGTGCCATCAGTGAGTCGGAGAATCTTCCCCTCCACTTT.

This clonotype has just a few counts. This rearrangement joins TRBV12-3 or TRBV12-4 to TRBJ2-3; no definite D call. V was trimmed by 3 bases and J by 7 bases, leaving 14 bases between them. The CDR3 runs 14 residues. The DNA of the CDR3 is TGTGCCAGCAGTTTGAATGCGGTAACGAATACGCAGTATTTT. Amino acids: CASSLNAVTNTQYF.

This clonotype was seen repeatedly, ten times or more. The chain employs TRBV29-1 and TRBJ2-7; 9 bases map to TRBD1. The CDR3 contains 14 residues. Germline V lookup: CDR1 SQVTM, CDR2 ANQGSEA. The junction had 13 bases not matched to a gene; V was cut back by 6 bases and J by 7 bases. Here the CDR3 reads CSVRDRAPYVEQYF. In DNA, the CDR3 is TGCAGCGTCAGGGACAGGGCCCCCTACGTGGAGCAGTACTTC.

This clonotype was counted only a few times. The J gene is TRBJ2-3, the V gene TRBV15; D is unresolved. V lost 5 bases to trimming and J lost 0 bases, with 9 bases between them. This CDR3 has 14 amino acids. Per germline, CDR1 LNHNV and CDR2 YYDKDF (reference sequence). CDR3 in DNA: TGTGCCACCAGCGGCAGACCCAGCACAGATACGCAGTATTTT. Amino acids: CATSGRPSTDTQYF.

V and J are TRBV2 and TRBJ1-5, with 8 bases that match TRBD1. The V gene's germline CDR1 is SNHLY and CDR2 FYNNEI. The V gene end was trimmed by 5 bases and the J gene end by 7 bases; junction bases not matched to a gene: 4. The CDR3 covers 13 residues. DNA of the CDR3: TGTGCCAGCAGTCAACAGGGGGACCAGCCCCAGCATTTT. It yields the protein CASSQQGDQPQHF.

The J gene is TRBJ2-5, the V gene TRBV27, with D possibly being TRBD2 (5 bases). CDR1 and CDR2 (germline): MNHEY, SMNVEV (reference sequence). This CDR3 is built from 16 residues. The V and J ends lost 6 bases and 3 bases respectively, with 20 bases between them. The CDR3 protein is CASSSLSRKGEETQYF. For the CDR3, the DNA is TGTGCCAGCAGCTCATTATCACGCAAGGGAGAAGAGACCCAGTACTTC.

In its sample, this clonotype was seen a few times. The V gene is TRBV29-1, the J gene TRBJ2-5; D might be TRBD1 (5 bases). CDR1 is SQVTM, CDR2 ANQGSEA, per germline. With 2 bases removed from V and 2 bases from J, the gap between germline ends came to 9 bases. The CDR3 totals 13 residues. CDR3 residues: CSVEQGGQETQYF. CDR3 bases: TGCAGCGTTGAACAGGGTGGGCAAGAGACCCAGTACTTC.

In its sample, this clonotype was seen a few times. The genes are TRBV18 and TRBJ2-3; maybe TRBD1 (6 bases). With 2 bases removed from V and 4 bases from J, the gap between germline ends came to 16 bases. Germline CDR1 reads KGHSH; CDR2 reads LQKENI. The CDR3 sequence is 16 residues long. This CDR3 is CASSPKEGGNADTQYF. CDR3 bases: TGTGCCAGCTCACCAAAGGAAGGGGGTAATGCAGATACGCAGTATTTT.

This chain uses TRBV29-1 with TRBJ1-1; D is possibly TRBD1 (5 bases). Germline V lookup: CDR1 SQVTM, CDR2 ANQGSEA. There are 13 residues in the CDR3. V was shortened by 8 bases and J by 1 base, with 14 bases between the two germline ends. CDR3 region: CSIRTGQNTEAFF. Written as DNA, the CDR3 is TGCAGCATTAGAACGGGGCAGAACACTGAAGCTTTCTTT.

This clonotype came up a few times. The CDR3 sequence is CASSQQRGTYNEQFF. As DNA, the CDR3 is TGCGCCAGCAGCCAACAAAGGGGGACCTACAATGAGCAGTTCTTC. V gene TRBV4-3 combines with J gene TRBJ2-1, with D possibly TRBD1 on 6 matching bases. The CDR3 runs to 15 residues. Trimming pared 2 bases from V and 2 bases from J, leaving 10 bases between. Germline values: CDR1 LGHNA, CDR2 YSLEER.

This clonotype occurred a few times. The chain employs TRBV5-1 and TRBJ2-5; 7 bases align to TRBD2. The ends lost 2 bases at V and 5 bases at J; junction bases unmatched: 3. Germline CDR1 SGHRS, CDR2 YFSETQ. This CDR3 comprises 13 residues. In DNA, the CDR3 is TGCGCCAGCAGCTTACCAGCGGGGGAGACCCAGTACTTC. This codes for CASSLPAGETQYF. Looking up the rest from reference TRBV5-1 and TRBJ2-5 gives the full variable domain: KAGVTQTPRYLIKTRGQQVTLSCSPISGHRSVSWYQQTPGQGLQFLFEYFSETQRNKGNFPGRFSGRQFSNSRSEMNVSTLELGDSALYLCASSLPAGETQYFGPGTRLLVL.

This clonotype was picked up a small number of times. CDR3 loop: CASSYSGRFYEQYF. The CDR3, as DNA: TGTGCCAGCAGTTACTCGGGACGCTTTTACGAGCAGTACTTC. This chain uses TRBV6-2 or TRBV6-3 with TRBJ2-7; TRBD1 or TRBD2 may be the D gene (5 bases each). The germline gives CDR1 MNHEY, CDR2 SVGEGT. The CDR3 totals 14 residues. Trimming stripped 0 bases from V and 4 bases from J, with 10 bases between.

This clonotype was counted between two and nine times. The rearrangement links TRBV20-1 to TRBJ2-3, with TRBD2 as a possible D gene (6 bases). Trimming stripped 6 bases from V and 3 bases from J, with 16 bases between. This CDR3 has 14 amino acids. Germline V lookup: CDR1 DFQATT, CDR2 SNEGSKA (reference sequence). CDR3 sequence: CSALNRERTDTQYF. CDR3 coding DNA: TGCAGTGCGCTAAATCGGGAGCGTACAGATACGCAGTATTTT.

This clonotype was recorded only once. The V and J genes are TRBV7-3 and TRBJ2-7, with D perhaps matching TRBD2 (5 bases). The CDR3 sequence is 16 residues long. Germline V CDR1 and CDR2: SGHTA, FQGTGA. V was clipped by 0 bases and J by 7 bases, with 19 bases between them. The CDR3 here is CASSLTFSGSSGEQYF. CDR3 DNA sequence: TGTGCCAGCAGCTTAACGTTTAGTGGGAGTTCGGGGGAGCAGTACTTC.

This clonotype was found many times. This chain uses TRBV7-2 with TRBJ2-2, with TRBD1 as a possible D gene (6 bases). The CDR3 extends over 15 amino acids. CDR1 SGHTA and CDR2 FQGNSA come from the germline V gene. V was clipped by 3 bases and J by 4 bases, with 12 bases between them. This CDR3 reads CASSFLTGFTGELFF. Here the CDR3 DNA reads TGTGCCAGCAGCTTTCTGACAGGTTTCACCGGGGAGCTGTTTTTT.

This clonotype showed up just a few times. This chain links TRBV2 with TRBJ2-1; D is unclear. Germline loops: CDR1 SNHLY, CDR2 FYNNEI. There are 10 residues in the CDR3. V lost 8 bases to trimming and J lost 9 bases, with 8 bases between them. The CDR3 protein is CASYLSEQFF. CDR3 nucleotide sequence: TGTGCCAGCTACCTCAGTGAGCAGTTCTTC.

This clonotype showed up many times. The CDR3 sequence is CASSKGQGAANTGELFF. The CDR3 DNA reads TGTGCCAGCAGCAAAGGACAGGGGGCCGCGAACACCGGGGAGCTGTTTTTT. The V call is TRBV9, the J call TRBJ2-2, with 11 nucleotides matching TRBD1. The V segment lost 4 bases and the J segment 0 bases; nucleotides outside the gene matches: 5. The CDR3 has 17 residues. Per the germline V gene, CDR1 is SGDLS and CDR2 is YYNGEE.

This clonotype was detected many times. V and J are TRBV20-1 and TRBJ2-5; D may be TRBD2 (5 bases). V dropped 4 bases and J dropped 3 bases, with 9 bases sitting between them. This CDR3 spans 12 amino acids. Germline values: CDR1 DFQATT, CDR2 SNEGSKA (reference sequence). The CDR3 loop is CSATGLEETQYF. CDR3 bases: TGCAGTGCTACTGGACTGGAAGAGACCCAGTACTTC.

This clonotype has only a few counts. This rearrangement joins TRBV20-1 to TRBJ2-5; the match to TRBD2 covers 9 bases. The germline V gene has CDR1 DFQATT and CDR2 SNEGSKA (reference sequence). The trim removed 0 bases at V and 1 base at J, leaving 9 bases unmatched. This CDR3 region has 17 residues. CDR3: CSARDSAASGTQETQYF. In DNA, the CDR3 is TGCAGTGCTAGAGATAGTGCGGCTAGCGGGACCCAAGAGACCCAGTACTTC.

This clonotype was counted a few times. The genes are TRBV28 and TRBJ2-7; possibly TRBD1 for D (5 bases). The CDR3 runs to 15 residues. V lost 7 bases and J lost 5, with 21 bases in between. From germline, CDR1 is MDHEN and CDR2 SYDVKM. The CDR3 DNA reads TGTGCCAGCATCCTAACTACAGGTCCTAACGACGAGCAGTACTTC. This translates into CASILTTGPNDEQYF.

This clonotype was seen a few times. The chain recombines TRBV5-1 with TRBJ1-1; no reliable D call. CDR3 size: 13 residues. Between the trimmed V and J ends, which lost 4 bases and 5 bases, there was a span of 12 bases. The V gene's germline CDR1 is SGHRS and CDR2 YFSETQ. The CDR3 spells CASSPLGRTEAFF. The CDR3 nucleotides read TGCGCCAGCAGCCCGCTTGGGCGAACTGAAGCTTTCTTT.

The V call is TRBV5-1, the J call TRBJ2-3; perhaps TRBD1 as D (5 bases). The V and J ends lost 4 bases and 5 bases respectively, with 17 bases between them. The length of the CDR3 is 15 residues. Germline V gene sequence: CDR1 SGHRS, CDR2 YFSETQ. The DNA of the CDR3 is TGCGCCAGCAGCCCGGGCCAGGGATCAGGAGATACGCAGTATTTT. Translating it yields CASSPGQGSGDTQYF.

J is TRBJ2-1 and V is TRBV7-9; 10 bases agree with TRBD1. Germline V gene sequence: CDR1 SEHNR, CDR2 FQNEAQ (reference sequence). V was clipped by 4 bases and J by 7 bases; unmatched bases: 13. The CDR3 is 17 amino acids. CDR3 bases: TGTGCCAGCAGCTCACACCCAGACAGGGGGCGCGCGAATGAGCAGTTCTTC. As protein: CASSSHPDRGRANEQFF.

This clonotype was counted ten times or more. The chain employs TRBV7-9 and TRBJ2-2; 13 nucleotides match TRBD2. Germline V CDR1 and CDR2: SEHNR, FQNEAQ (reference sequence). CDR3 size: 21 residues. V lost 1 base and J lost 1; bases outside the gene matches: 12. CDR3 nucleotide sequence: TGTGCCAGCAGCTTAGGGAAGTATCTGGGACTAGCGGGACTGAACACCGGGGAGCTGTTTTTT. Translation gives CASSLGKYLGLAGLNTGELFF.

This clonotype has a handful of counts. The chain employs TRBV12-3 or TRBV12-4 and TRBJ2-4; 7 bases fit TRBD2. The CDR3 extends over 15 amino acids. With 3 bases clipped from V and 7 bases from J, the junction kept 9 bases outside the gene matches. CDR3 region: CASSFRGTTTNIQYF. The DNA for the CDR3 is TGTGCCAGCAGTTTTCGGGGGACTACAACGAACATTCAGTACTTC.

The V gene is TRBV15, the J gene TRBJ2-5; 10 bases fit TRBD2. The CDR3 consists of 14 residues. V shed 5 bases, J shed 3 bases, and the junction held 3 bases outside the gene matches. Germline V gene sequence: CDR1 LNHNV, CDR2 YYDKDF (reference sequence). This CDR3 reads CATSPGLAKETQYF. Written as DNA, the CDR3 is TGTGCCACCAGCCCGGGACTAGCGAAAGAGACCCAGTACTTC.

Only a few counts were recorded for this clonotype. The chain carries TRBV20-1 and TRBJ2-3; no clear D gene. The CDR3 contains 13 residues. Germline V gene sequence: CDR1 DFQATT, CDR2 SNEGSKA (reference sequence). With 2 bases removed from V and 6 bases from J, the gap between germline ends came to 12 bases. The CDR3 loop is CSARSSVADTQYF. CDR3 DNA sequence: TGCAGTGCTAGATCCAGCGTCGCGGATACGCAGTATTTT.

This clonotype was detected only a few times. The genes are TRBV7-2 and TRBJ2-4; D may correspond to TRBD1 or TRBD2 (6 bases each). CDR1 and CDR2 (germline): SGHTA, FQGNSA. This CDR3 is built from 15 residues. V shed 5 bases and J shed 4 bases, with 15 bases lying between them. The CDR3 sequence is CASSTTGGPKNIQYF. Here the CDR3 DNA reads TGTGCCAGCAGCACCACCGGGGGCCCAAAAAACATTCAGTACTTC.

This clonotype was detected only a few times. This chain links TRBV29-1 with TRBJ2-1; no clear D gene. The germline gives CDR1 SQVTM, CDR2 ANQGSEA. The CDR3 is 16 residues long. Trimming pared 6 bases from V and 0 bases from J, leaving 18 bases between. CDR3 sequence reads: CSVVHATSYSYNEQFF. The CDR3 DNA reads as TGCAGCGTGGTCCACGCGACTTCTTACTCCTACAATGAGCAGTTCTTC.